Listed below are T cell receptor beta chains from one sample, sequenced in a study of T cells in Graves' hyperthyroidism and ophthalmopathy. TCRdb processed the multiplex PCR reads anew with MiXCR; each CDR3 protein has one entry. The sample includes nearly 750,000 distinct CDR3 sequences, 35% of them seen just once. The source material was blood. These receptors originate from a woman aged 40 to 50 with Graves' hyperthyroidism. CDR3s include the opening cysteine and the closing phenylalanine or tryptophan. The D gene is left open where the match is weak. Clone size is stated in some rows and not others, as once, few, many or a class when expanded.

>TRBV29-1|TRBJ2-2|many|-
TGCAGCGTTGGCCAGGGGAGCGGGGAGCTGTTTTTT
CSVGQGSGELFF
>TRBV11-2|TRBJ1-2|many|TRBD1
TGTGCCAGCAGCTGGAGTGGAAGGGGGCCCTACACCTTC
CASSWSGRGPYTF
>TRBV5-1|TRBJ1-1|-|-
TGCGCCAGCAGCTTGGATTCTACCGGTGGATACACTGAAGCTTTCTTT
CASSLDSTGGYTEAFF
>TRBV5-8|TRBJ2-5|many|-
TGTGCCAGCAGCTTGGTCGTCAGCCAAGAGACCCAGTACTTC
CASSLVVSQETQYF
>TRBV7-8|TRBJ2-7|-|-
TGTGCCAGCAGTCACCTGGCAGGGATATCCTACGAGCAGTACTTC
CASSHLAGISYEQYF
>TRBV10-3|TRBJ2-7|-|-
TGTGCCATCAGTTATCGGAGTAGAAACTACGAGCAGTACTTC
CAISYRSRNYEQYF
>TRBV5-1|TRBJ1-2|many|-
TGCGCCAGCAGCCTGAACACAGGGAAAGGGGGCTACACCTTC
CASSLNTGKGGYTF
>TRBV11-3|TRBJ1-1|-|-
TGTGCCAGCAGCGACTCCCGAGTGAACACTGAAGCTTTCTTT
CASSDSRVNTEAFF
>TRBV10-3|TRBJ2-1|-|TRBD2
TGTGCCACCAGGACTAGAGCGGGAGCCAATGAGCAGTTCTTC
CATRTRAGANEQFF
>TRBV20-1|TRBJ2-7|-|TRBD2
TGCAGTGCTAGAGCACTAGCGGGGTGGAACGAGCAGTACTTC
CSARALAGWNEQYF
>TRBV9|TRBJ2-5|many|-
TGTGCCAGCAGCGTACCAGGGGAGACCCAGTACTTC
CASSVPGETQYF
>TRBV19|TRBJ2-4|-|-
TGTGCCAGTAGTCAGAGGGGAGACATTCAGTACTTC
CASSQRGDIQYF
>TRBV6-5|TRBJ1-2|few|-
TGTGCCAGCAGTTACCAACATTTGGGAAACTATGGCTACACCTTC
CASSYQHLGNYGYTF